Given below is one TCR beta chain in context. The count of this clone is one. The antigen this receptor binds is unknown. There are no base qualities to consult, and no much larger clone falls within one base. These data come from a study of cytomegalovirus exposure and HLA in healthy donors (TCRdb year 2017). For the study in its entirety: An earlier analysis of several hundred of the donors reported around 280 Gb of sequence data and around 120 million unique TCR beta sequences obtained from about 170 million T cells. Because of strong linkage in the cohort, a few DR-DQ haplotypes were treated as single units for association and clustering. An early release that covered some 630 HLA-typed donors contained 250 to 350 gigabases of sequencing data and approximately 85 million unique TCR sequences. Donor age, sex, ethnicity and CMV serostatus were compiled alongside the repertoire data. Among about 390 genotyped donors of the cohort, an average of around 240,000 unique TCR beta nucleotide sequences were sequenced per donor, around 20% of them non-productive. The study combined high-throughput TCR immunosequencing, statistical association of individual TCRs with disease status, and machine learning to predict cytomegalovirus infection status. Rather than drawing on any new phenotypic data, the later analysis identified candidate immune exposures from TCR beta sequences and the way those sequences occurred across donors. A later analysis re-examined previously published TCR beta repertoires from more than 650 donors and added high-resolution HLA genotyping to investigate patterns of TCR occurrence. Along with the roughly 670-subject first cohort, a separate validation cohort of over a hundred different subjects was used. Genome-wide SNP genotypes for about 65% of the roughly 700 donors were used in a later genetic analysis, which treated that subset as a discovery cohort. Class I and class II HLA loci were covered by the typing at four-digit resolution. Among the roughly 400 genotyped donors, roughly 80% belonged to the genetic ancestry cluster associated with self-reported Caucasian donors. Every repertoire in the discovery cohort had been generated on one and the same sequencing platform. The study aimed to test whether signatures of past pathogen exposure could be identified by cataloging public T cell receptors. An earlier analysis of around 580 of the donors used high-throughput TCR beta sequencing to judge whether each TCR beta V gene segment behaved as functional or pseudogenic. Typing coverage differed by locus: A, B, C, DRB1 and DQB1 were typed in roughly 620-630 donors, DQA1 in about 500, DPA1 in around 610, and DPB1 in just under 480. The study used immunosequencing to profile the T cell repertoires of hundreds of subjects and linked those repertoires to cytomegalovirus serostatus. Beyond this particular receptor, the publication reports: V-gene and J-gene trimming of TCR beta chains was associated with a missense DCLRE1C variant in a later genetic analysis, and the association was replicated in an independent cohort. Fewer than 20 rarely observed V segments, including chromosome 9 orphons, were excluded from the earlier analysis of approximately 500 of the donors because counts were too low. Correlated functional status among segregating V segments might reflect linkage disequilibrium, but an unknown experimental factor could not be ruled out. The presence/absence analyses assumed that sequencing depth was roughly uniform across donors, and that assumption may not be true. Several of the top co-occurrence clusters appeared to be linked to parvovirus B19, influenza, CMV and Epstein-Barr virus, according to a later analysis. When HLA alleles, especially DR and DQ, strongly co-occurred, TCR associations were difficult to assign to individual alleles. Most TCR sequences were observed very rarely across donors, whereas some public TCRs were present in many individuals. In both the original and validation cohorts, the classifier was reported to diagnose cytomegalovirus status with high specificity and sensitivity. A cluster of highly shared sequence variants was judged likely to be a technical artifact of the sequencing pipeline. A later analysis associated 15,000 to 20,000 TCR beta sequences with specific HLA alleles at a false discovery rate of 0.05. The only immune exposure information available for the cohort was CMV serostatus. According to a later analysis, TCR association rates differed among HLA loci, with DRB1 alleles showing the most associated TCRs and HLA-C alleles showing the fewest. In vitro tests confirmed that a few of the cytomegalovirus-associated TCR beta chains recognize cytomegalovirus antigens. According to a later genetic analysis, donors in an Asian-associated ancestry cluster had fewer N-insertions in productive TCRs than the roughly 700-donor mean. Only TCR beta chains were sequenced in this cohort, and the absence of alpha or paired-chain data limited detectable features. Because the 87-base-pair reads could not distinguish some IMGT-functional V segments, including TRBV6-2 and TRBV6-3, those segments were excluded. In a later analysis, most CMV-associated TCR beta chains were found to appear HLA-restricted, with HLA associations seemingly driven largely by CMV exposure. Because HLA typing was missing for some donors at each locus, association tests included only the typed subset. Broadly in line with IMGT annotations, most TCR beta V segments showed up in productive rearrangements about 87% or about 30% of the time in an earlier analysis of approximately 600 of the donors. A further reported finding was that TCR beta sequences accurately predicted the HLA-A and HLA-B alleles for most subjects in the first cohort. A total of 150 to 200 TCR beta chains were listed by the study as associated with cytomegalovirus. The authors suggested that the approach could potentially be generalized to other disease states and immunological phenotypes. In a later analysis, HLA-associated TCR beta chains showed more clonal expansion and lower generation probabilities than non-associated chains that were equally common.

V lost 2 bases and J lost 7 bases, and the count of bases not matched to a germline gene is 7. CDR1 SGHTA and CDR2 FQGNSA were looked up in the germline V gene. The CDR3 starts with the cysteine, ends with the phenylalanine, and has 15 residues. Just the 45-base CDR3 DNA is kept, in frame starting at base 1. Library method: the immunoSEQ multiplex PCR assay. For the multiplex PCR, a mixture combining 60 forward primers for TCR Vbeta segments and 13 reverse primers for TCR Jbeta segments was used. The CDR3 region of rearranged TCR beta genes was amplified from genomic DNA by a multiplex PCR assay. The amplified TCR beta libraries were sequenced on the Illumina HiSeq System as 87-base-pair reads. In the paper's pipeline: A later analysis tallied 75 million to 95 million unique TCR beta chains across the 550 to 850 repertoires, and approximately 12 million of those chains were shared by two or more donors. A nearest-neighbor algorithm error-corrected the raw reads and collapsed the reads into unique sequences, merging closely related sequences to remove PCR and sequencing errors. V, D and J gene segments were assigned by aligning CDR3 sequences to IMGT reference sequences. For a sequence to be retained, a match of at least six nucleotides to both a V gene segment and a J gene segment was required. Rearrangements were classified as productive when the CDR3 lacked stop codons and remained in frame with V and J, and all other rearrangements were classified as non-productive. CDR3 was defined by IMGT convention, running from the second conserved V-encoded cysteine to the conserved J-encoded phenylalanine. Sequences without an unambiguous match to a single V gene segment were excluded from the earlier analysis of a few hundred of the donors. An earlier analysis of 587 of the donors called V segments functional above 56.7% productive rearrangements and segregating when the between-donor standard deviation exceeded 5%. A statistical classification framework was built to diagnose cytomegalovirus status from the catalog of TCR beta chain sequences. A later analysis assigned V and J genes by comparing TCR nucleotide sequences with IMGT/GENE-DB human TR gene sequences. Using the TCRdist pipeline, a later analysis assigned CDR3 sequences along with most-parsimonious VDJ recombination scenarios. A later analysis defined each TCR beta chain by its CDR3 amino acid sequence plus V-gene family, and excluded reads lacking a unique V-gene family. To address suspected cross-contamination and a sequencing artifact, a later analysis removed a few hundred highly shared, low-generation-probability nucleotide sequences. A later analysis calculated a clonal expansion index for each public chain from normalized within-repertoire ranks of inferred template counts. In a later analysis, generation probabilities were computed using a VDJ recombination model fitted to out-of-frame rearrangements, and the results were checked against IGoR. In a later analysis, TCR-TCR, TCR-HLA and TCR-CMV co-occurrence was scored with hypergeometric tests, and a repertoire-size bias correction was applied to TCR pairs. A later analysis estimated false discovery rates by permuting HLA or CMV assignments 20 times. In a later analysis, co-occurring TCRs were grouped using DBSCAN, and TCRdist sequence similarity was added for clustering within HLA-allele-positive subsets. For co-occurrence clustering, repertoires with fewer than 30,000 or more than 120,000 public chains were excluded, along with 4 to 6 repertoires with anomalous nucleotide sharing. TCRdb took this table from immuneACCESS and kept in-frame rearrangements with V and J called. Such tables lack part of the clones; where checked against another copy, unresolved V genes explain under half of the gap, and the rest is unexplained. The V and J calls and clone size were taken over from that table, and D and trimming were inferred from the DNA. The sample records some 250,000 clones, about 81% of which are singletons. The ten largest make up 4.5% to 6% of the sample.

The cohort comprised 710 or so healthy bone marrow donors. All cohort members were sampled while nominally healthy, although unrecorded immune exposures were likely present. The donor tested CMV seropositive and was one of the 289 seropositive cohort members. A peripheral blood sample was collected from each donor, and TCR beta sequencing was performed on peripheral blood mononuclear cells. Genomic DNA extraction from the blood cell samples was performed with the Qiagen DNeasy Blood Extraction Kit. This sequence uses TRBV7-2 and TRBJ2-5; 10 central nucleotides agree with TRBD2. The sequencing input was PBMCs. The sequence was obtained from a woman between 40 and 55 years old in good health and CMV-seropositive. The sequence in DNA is TGTGCCAGCAGCTTACCACTAGCGGGGAGGGGGACCCAGTACTTC. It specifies CASSLPLAGRGTQYF.